The clone carrying this T cell receptor (beta chain) is a singleton in its sample. The junction shows a germline mismatch at one end, possibly a read error. Clinical histories supplied by participants themselves formed the basis of cohort assignment. The data derive from a study of blood T cell repertoires in COVID-19. Study details: Samples came from the United States, Italy and Spain, spanning acute and convalescent COVID-19. T cells, B-cell-depleted T cells, or PBMCs provided the cDNA or gDNA that served as material.

Some clones are missing from TCRdb's copy, which holds only in-frame ones; the method was immunoSEQ multiplex PCR. Among 490,000 or so clones listed, about 88% were seen once. Germline assignment: CDR1 MNHEY and CDR2 SVGEGT. The CDR3 covers 13 residues. The sequenced material came from PBMCs or T cells enriched from blood (not recorded which). This chain uses TRBV6-2 or TRBV6-3 with TRBJ1-5, with D hard to call. The TCR originated in a woman between 55 and 75 years old who had recovered from COVID-19. The DNA for the CDR3 is TGTGCCAGCAGTTACGGCGGGAATCGGCCCCAGCATTTT. Translating it yields CASSYGGNRPQHF.